The 15 T cell receptor beta chains listed next were all sequenced from one sample in a study of cytomegalovirus exposure and HLA in healthy donors. With 60 Vbeta and 13 Jbeta primers, the PCR was carried out. Repertoires were generated with immunoSEQ multiplex PCR, while TCRdb's copy carries only in-frame clones and drops some. The data show some 160,000 clones, around 72% seen once. Sample: PBMCs. Receptor source: a woman in her thirties or forties in good health and CMV-seropositive.

The V gene is TRBV2, the J gene TRBJ2-3; D might be TRBD2 (5 bases). This CDR3 has 12 residues. Trimming left V 6 bases short and J 8 bases short, with 12 bases between. CDR1 is SNHLY and CDR2 is FYNNEI in the germline V gene. CDR3 bases: TGTGCCAGCAGCTCACCTAGCCGTACGCAGTATTTT. Protein sequence: CASSSPSRTQYF. Looking up the rest from reference TRBV2 and TRBJ2-3 gives the full variable domain: EPEVTQTPSHQVTQMGQEVILRCVPISNHLYFYWYRQILGQKVEFLVSFYNNEISEKSEIFDDQFSVERPDGSNFTLKIRSTKLEDSAMYFCASSSPSRTQYFGPGTRLTVL.

The chain uses TRBV30 and TRBJ1-2; no firm D call. CDR1 GTSNPN and CDR2 SVGIG come from the germline V gene (reference sequence). The CDR3 runs to 13 residues. CDR3 sequence: CAMQSTFNYGYTF. The DNA of the CDR3 is TGTGCTATGCAGTCGACTTTTAACTATGGCTACACCTTC. Combining the CDR3 with reference TRBV30 and TRBJ1-2 gives the whole variable domain SQTIHQWPATLVQPVGSPLSLECTVEGTSNPNLYWYRQAAGRGLQLLFYSVGIGQISSEVPQNLSASRPQDRQFILSSKKLLLSDSGFYLCAMQSTFNYGYTFGSGTRLTVV.

This clone turned up a few times. One junction end does not reproduce the germline sequence, and a read error may be involved. The chain combines TRBV4-2 with TRBJ2-6; 14 nucleotides line up with TRBD2. The CDR3 has 17 amino acids. CDR1 LGHNA and CDR2 YNFKEQ come from the germline V gene. Written as DNA, the CDR3 is TGTGCCAGCAGCCGACTAGCGGGGGGGCAGGGGGCCAACGGCCTGACTTTC. Translated: CASSRLAGGQGANGLTF.

This clone was seen a few times. The V and J genes are TRBV5-6 and TRBJ1-1, with 8 bases matching TRBD1. CDR1 SGHDT and CDR2 YYEEEE come from the germline V gene. This CDR3 spans 14 amino acids. The V segment lost 9 bases and the J segment 0 bases; nucleotides outside the gene matches: 7. The CDR3 DNA reads as TGTGCCACTCGGACAGGGACCATGAACACTGAAGCTTTCTTT. Protein: CATRTGTMNTEAFF.

V and J are TRBV7-2 and TRBJ1-3; D unclear. Between the trimmed V and J ends, which lost 3 bases and 0 bases, there was a span of 6 bases. Germline CDR1 SGHTA, CDR2 FQGNSA. The CDR3 has 14 residues. The CDR3 coding sequence is TGTGCCAGCAGCTTTGGCTTCTCTGGAAACACCATATATTTT. Its protein is CASSFGFSGNTIYF.

This clone appeared a few times. The J gene is TRBJ1-2, the V gene TRBV13; 10 bases agree with TRBD1. This CDR3 spans 15 amino acids. V was pared by 5 bases and J by 2 bases, with 5 bases of the junction left unmatched. Germline V gene lookup returns CDR1 PRHDT and CDR2 FYEKMQ (reference sequence). The chain's CDR3 is CASSSRDRGNYGYTF. CDR3 coding DNA: TGTGCCAGCAGCAGCCGGGACAGGGGAAACTATGGCTACACCTTC.

In DNA, the CDR3 is TGTGCCAGCAGCTCGAGGGATCAGCCCCAGCATTTT. This sequence encodes CASSSRDQPQHF. The gene calls are TRBV5-6 and TRBJ1-5, with unresolved D. Trimming shortened V by 3 bases and J by 5 bases, and 6 bases separated the two germline ends. The CDR3 is 12 residues long. Germline V gene lookup returns CDR1 SGHDT and CDR2 YYEEEE.

The chain has TRBV7-9 and TRBJ1-2; D is undetermined. Per the germline V gene, CDR1 is SEHNR and CDR2 is FQNEAQ (reference sequence). Trimming pared 2 bases from V and 6 bases from J, leaving 13 bases between. The CDR3 has 14 amino acids. The CDR3 sequence is CASSLIGSEHGYTF. As DNA, the CDR3 is TGTGCCAGCAGCTTAATCGGCAGCGAGCATGGCTACACCTTC.

In this sample, this clone turned up a few times. The chain joins TRBV9 to TRBJ2-7, with D possibly being TRBD2 (5 bases). The V gene's germline CDR1 is SGDLS and CDR2 YYNGEE. The germline V and J ends were trimmed by 2 bases and 2 bases, with 11 bases remaining between them. The CDR3 runs 14 residues. The CDR3 nucleotides read TGTGCCAGCAGCGTGTACGGGGAAACCTACGAGCAGTACTTC. This sequence encodes CASSVYGETYEQYF.

This rearrangement joins TRBV7-2 to TRBJ1-6; D is possibly TRBD1 (5 bases). With 0 bases removed from V and 10 bases from J, the gap between germline ends came to 16 bases. The germline gives CDR1 SGHTA, CDR2 FQGNSA. This CDR3 spans 16 amino acids. CDR3 bases: TGTGCCAGCAGCTTAGCCCCACCAGGGTCAGGATCACCCCTCCACTTT. Protein sequence: CASSLAPPGSGSPLHF.

The sample holds a few counts of this clone. A read error may produce the germline difference seen at one junction end. The chain carries TRBV10-3 and TRBJ1-1; no firm D call. This CDR3 has 16 residues. Germline CDR1 and CDR2: ENHRY and SYGVKD. Here the CDR3 DNA reads TGTGCCAGCAGTGAAGCGGGCCTGGGCCGCATCACTGAAGCTTTCTTT. It is translated as CASSEAGLGRITEAFF.

This chain links TRBV19 with TRBJ2-1; 7 bases agree with TRBD2. V gave up 5 bases and J gave up 10 bases; unmatched junction bases: 8. The CDR3 is 13 amino acids. CDR1 and CDR2 from the germline V gene are LNHDA and SQIVND (reference sequence). CDR3 protein: CASSPGEGGEQFF. CDR3 nucleotides: TGTGCCAGTAGTCCCGGGGAGGGAGGGGAGCAGTTCTTC.

The rearrangement joins TRBV4-3 to TRBJ1-3; 7 positions agree with TRBD1. The CDR3 is 15 amino acids. The germline gives CDR1 LGHNA, CDR2 YSLEER. J gave up 0 bases and V 4 bases, and 3 bases lay outside the gene matches. CDR3 region: CASSLDRDSGNTIYF. As DNA, the CDR3 is TGCGCCAGCAGCCTCGACAGGGACTCTGGAAACACCATATATTTT.

V is TRBV6-1 and J is TRBJ2-7, with TRBD2 as a possible D gene (5 bases). V was trimmed by 6 bases and J by 3 bases, leaving 15 bases between them. The CDR3 sequence is 14 residues long. Germline V gene data show CDR1 as MNHNS and CDR2 as SASEGT. The CDR3 DNA is TGTGCCAGCAGACTAGGGCCGTTATACTACGAGCAGTACTTC. As protein: CASRLGPLYYEQYF.

V is TRBV7-6 and J is TRBJ2-5, with 11 bases fitting TRBD1. V lost 6 bases, J lost 2 bases, and 5 bases stayed unmatched. CDR3 size: 15 residues. CDR1 is SGHVS, CDR2 FNYEAQ, per germline. The CDR3 DNA reads as TGTGCCAGCAGTACCGGGACAGGGGGTCAAGAGACCCAGTACTTC. Encoded protein: CASSTGTGGQETQYF.